A single sample is the source of the 15 T cell receptor beta chains below, sequenced in a study of OX40 agonist ivuxolimab in advanced cancers. Profiled with immunoSEQ multiplex PCR; TCRdb holds only in-frame clones, not every one. The repertoire holds tens of thousands of clones, with about 91% as singletons. Sequenced material: CD4+ or CD8+ T cells sorted from blood, taken in a trial of the OX40 agonist ivuxolimab. The receptors were sampled from an adult with an advanced solid tumor such as melanoma, head and neck, liver or kidney cancer.

V and J are TRBV27 and TRBJ2-2; TRBD1 aligns across 8 bases. Per the germline V gene, CDR1 is MNHEY and CDR2 is SMNVEV (reference sequence). The CDR3 is 14 residues long. V trimming: 3 bases; J trimming: 7 bases; junction bases outside the gene matches: 4. DNA of the CDR3: TGTGCCAGCAGTTTTGGACAGGGAGGCGGGGAGCTGTTTTTT. This sequence encodes CASSFGQGGGELFF.

V usage is TRBV19 and J usage is TRBJ2-5; TRBD2 matches at 14 bases. After removal of 4 bases from V and 7 bases from J, the junction contained 17 bases not matched to a gene. The germline V gene encodes CDR1 LNHDA and CDR2 SQIVND (reference sequence). There are 19 residues in the CDR3. The CDR3, as DNA: TGTGCCAGTAGTAAAACCCCGGGACTAGCGGGAGTTCGGGAAGGGACCCAGTACTTC. Its protein product is CASSKTPGLAGVREGTQYF.

The rearrangement uses TRBV7-9 and TRBJ2-5; tentatively, D is TRBD1 (5 bases). V lost 1 base, J lost 1 base, and 10 bases lay in between. In germline, CDR1 is SEHNR, CDR2 FQNEAQ (reference sequence). This CDR3 comprises 15 residues. DNA of the CDR3: TGTGCCAGCAGCTTAGTTCAGGGTCTCCAAGAGACCCAGTACTTC. Protein sequence: CASSLVQGLQETQYF.

The chain recombines TRBV19 with TRBJ2-7; 11 positions match TRBD2. Unmatched junction bases numbered 2, after V lost 5 bases and J lost 2 bases. This CDR3 region has 14 residues. Germline loops: CDR1 LNHDA, CDR2 SQIVND (reference sequence). Here the CDR3 reads CASSLTSGTYEQYF. CDR3 in DNA: TGTGCCAGTAGTCTGACTAGCGGGACCTACGAGCAGTACTTC.

The V and J genes are TRBV28 and TRBJ2-2; 16 nucleotides agree with TRBD2. The germline CDR1 and CDR2 sequences are MDHEN and SYDVKM. The J segment lost 9 bases and the V segment lost 5 bases, leaving 6 bases of the junction unmatched. CDR3 length: 16 residues. The CDR3: CASSIGTSGRARELFF. The CDR3 DNA sequence: TGTGCCAGCAGTATCGGGACTAGCGGGAGGGCTCGGGAGCTGTTTTTT.

This clone was observed once. The V and J genes are TRBV6-4 and TRBJ2-1; D is ambiguous. This CDR3 spans 13 amino acids. CDR1 and CDR2 (germline): MRHNA, SNTAGT. V was cut by 3 bases and J by 4 bases, with 7 bases left in between. The CDR3 nucleotides are TGTGCCAGCAGTGATGAGCTTTACAATGAGCAGTTCTTC. Protein: CASSDELYNEQFF.

This clone came up a few times. This rearrangement joins TRBV27 to TRBJ1-2; tentatively, D is TRBD1 (5 bases). V was shortened by 7 bases and J by 2 bases, with 17 bases between the two germline ends. CDR1 MNHEY and CDR2 SMNVEV come from the germline V gene (reference sequence). CDR3 length equals 15 residues. This CDR3 is CASKKLAGINYGYTF. DNA of the CDR3: TGTGCCAGCAAGAAGTTGGCAGGGATAAACTATGGCTACACCTTC.

V gene TRBV29-1 combines with J gene TRBJ2-5; no clear D gene. Germline CDR1 reads SQVTM; CDR2 reads ANQGSEA. The CDR3 runs to 12 residues. V lost 3 bases and J lost 5, with 10 bases in between. The DNA for the CDR3 is TGCAGCGTTGAGGCCCCGAGGGAGACCCAGTACTTC. Translation: CSVEAPRETQYF.

The chain combines TRBV9 with TRBJ2-7; TRBD2 aligns across 11 bases. This CDR3 has 14 residues. CDR1 is SGDLS, CDR2 YYNGEE, per germline. The J segment lost 4 bases and the V segment lost 3 bases, leaving 3 bases of the junction unmatched. CDR3: CASSASGRQYEQYF. The DNA for the CDR3 is TGTGCCAGCAGCGCTAGCGGGAGGCAATACGAGCAGTACTTC.

The J gene is TRBJ2-1, the V gene TRBV4-1; no reliable D call. The CDR3 is 14 amino acids. Germline V lookup: CDR1 MGHRA, CDR2 YSYEKL. Trimming stripped 0 bases from V and 4 bases from J, with 7 bases between. Here the CDR3 DNA reads TGCGCCAGCAGCCAAGAGTTCAGTTACAATGAGCAGTTCTTC. This encodes CASSQEFSYNEQFF.

The V gene is TRBV7-9, the J gene TRBJ2-7; maybe TRBD1 (5 bases). V was cut by 0 bases and J by 3 bases, with 18 bases left in between. The CDR3 consists of 17 residues. Germline loops: CDR1 SEHNR, CDR2 FQNEAQ (reference sequence). CDR3 sequence reads: CASSLALGRETGYEQYV. The CDR3 coding sequence is TGTGCCAGCAGCTTAGCCCTGGGCAGGGAAACTGGCTACGAGCAGTACGTC.

The chain has TRBV6-5 and TRBJ1-1; TRBD1 matches at 9 bases. Germline trimming cut 5 bases from V and 0 bases from J; bases unmatched to any gene: 4. CDR1 is MNHEY and CDR2 is SVGAGI in the germline V gene. The CDR3 consists of 15 residues. CDR3 protein: CASSPGQGMNTEAFF. Written as DNA, the CDR3 is TGTGCCAGCAGTCCCGGACAGGGGATGAACACTGAAGCTTTCTTT.

The chain uses TRBV9 and TRBJ2-1; 7 nucleotides agree with TRBD2. CDR3 size: 13 residues. The germline CDR1 and CDR2 sequences are SGDLS and YYNGEE. V lost 0 bases, J lost 8 bases, and 2 bases stayed unmatched. CDR3 residues: CASSVDLADEQFF. CDR3 nucleotides: TGTGCCAGCAGCGTAGATCTAGCGGATGAGCAGTTCTTC.

V and J are TRBV7-9 and TRBJ2-3; perhaps TRBD2 as D (6 bases). Deletions cut 4 bases from V and 1 base from J, with 15 bases between. Germline CDR1 reads SEHNR; CDR2 reads FQNEAQ (reference sequence). The CDR3 runs 16 residues. The CDR3 region has the DNA TGTGCCAGCAGCTCCGGGACTTTGACCCGCACAGATACGCAGTATTTT. Encoded protein: CASSSGTLTRTDTQYF. Full variable domain (outside the CDR3, taken from reference TRBV7-9 and TRBJ2-3): DTGVSQNPRHKITKRGQNVTFRCDPISEHNRLYWYRQTLGQGPEFLTYFQNEAQLEKSRLLSDRFSAERPKGSFSTLEIQRTEQGDSAMYLCASSSGTLTRTDTQYFGPGTRLTVL.

V and J are TRBV4-3 and TRBJ2-2; D uncertain. Germline values: CDR1 LGHNA, CDR2 YSLEER. The CDR3 has 18 amino acids. The V end was cut by 0 bases, the J end by 3 bases, with 17 bases between. The CDR3 region has the DNA TGCGCCAGCAGCCAAGATTCCGGCCCTAGATTTGACACCGGGGAGCTGTTTTTT. This sequence encodes CASSQDSGPRFDTGELFF.